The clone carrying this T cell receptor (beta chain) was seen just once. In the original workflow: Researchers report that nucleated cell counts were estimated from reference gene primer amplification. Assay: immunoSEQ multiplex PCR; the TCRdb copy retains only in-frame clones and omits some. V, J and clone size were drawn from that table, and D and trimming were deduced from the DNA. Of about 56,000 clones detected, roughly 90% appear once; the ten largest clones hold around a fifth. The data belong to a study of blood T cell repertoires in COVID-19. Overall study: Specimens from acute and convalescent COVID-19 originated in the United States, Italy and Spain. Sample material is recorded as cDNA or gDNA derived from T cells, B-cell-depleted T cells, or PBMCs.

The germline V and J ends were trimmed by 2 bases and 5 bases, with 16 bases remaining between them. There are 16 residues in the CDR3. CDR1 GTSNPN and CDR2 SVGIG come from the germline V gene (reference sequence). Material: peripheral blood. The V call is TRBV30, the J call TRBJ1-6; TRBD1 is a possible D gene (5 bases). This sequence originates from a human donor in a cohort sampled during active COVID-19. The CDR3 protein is CAWSKGQEVNNSPLHF. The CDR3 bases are TGTGCCTGGAGTAAAGGACAAGAAGTAAATAATTCACCCCTCCACTTT. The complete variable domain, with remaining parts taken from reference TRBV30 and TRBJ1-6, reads SQTIHQWPATLVQPVGSPLSLECTVEGTSNPNLYWYRQAAGRGLQLLFYSVGIGQISSEVPQNLSASRPQDRQFILSSKKLLLSDSGFYLCAWSKGQEVNNSPLHFGNGTRLTVT.